This TCR beta chain was sequenced in a study of T cell repertoires in cytomegalovirus infection. Study-wide points: HLA-C-restricted CMV-specific TCR beta clonotypes prevailed in the ex vivo response. Cumulated frequencies of public TCR beta families served to identify carriers of CMV plus the relevant HLA.

TCRdb re-derived calls from the reads in MiXCR, one entry per CDR3 protein. This sample has about 680,000 distinct CDR3 sequences, with 24% found just once. This clonotype was detected only a few times. No antigen is known for it. Germline V CDR1 and CDR2: MNHNY, SVGAGI (reference sequence). V was cut by 2 bases and J by 1 base, with 23 bases left in between. This CDR3 is built from 19 residues. The chain joins TRBV6-6 to TRBJ1-1; D is unclear. The material sequenced was CD8+ T cells from PBMCs. This TCR was recovered from a human donor in good health (CMV status not recorded). Some clones in this sample may be carry-over from other donors' samples. The CDR3 is CASSYPVAGWTTPNTEAFF. The DNA for the CDR3 is TGTGCCAGCAGTTACCCCGTCGCGGGATGGACCACCCCGAACACTGAAGCTTTCTTT.